This is a list of T cell receptor beta chains from one sample in a study of regulatory T cells in long-lasting Graves disease. TCRdb reprocessed the multiplex PCR reads via MiXCR and lists one record per CDR3 protein. The profile shows 500,000 or so distinct CDR3 sequences, roughly 16% of them singletons. The same sample was also studied in work on T cells in Graves' hyperthyroidism and ophthalmopathy.

Sequencing was performed on peripheral blood mononuclear cells (PBMCs), taken at new diagnosis, from a patient treated with antithyroid drugs. The receptor set was obtained from a man aged 35 to 55 with Graves disease. The conserved cysteine and the conserved F or W are not part of the CDR3 here. The order of the fields is J gene, V gene, CDR3 protein.

J gene: TRBJ1-4
V gene: TRBV15
CDR3 protein: ATSREKSGNEKLF

J gene: TRBJ1-1
V gene: TRBV18
CDR3 protein: ASSPQGLENTEAF

J gene: TRBJ2-1
V gene: TRBV9
CDR3 protein: ASSPTSGRAPNEQF

J gene: TRBJ2-7
V gene: TRBV19
CDR3 protein: ASSIRVDYEQY

J gene: TRBJ2-5
V gene: TRBV4-1
CDR3 protein: ASSRREGTYQETQY

J gene: TRBJ2-1
V gene: TRBV20-1
CDR3 protein: SARRRGPRINEQF

J gene: TRBJ2-1
V gene: TRBV28
CDR3 protein: ASRGTSGIYNEQF

J gene: TRBJ1-1
V gene: TRBV18
CDR3 protein: ASSPQGAMNTEAF

J gene: TRBJ2-7
V gene: TRBV27
CDR3 protein: ASSLSSGAVYEQY

J gene: TRBJ2-1
V gene: TRBV20-1
CDR3 protein: SASRRRGAGSYNEQF

J gene: TRBJ2-3
V gene: TRBV2
CDR3 protein: ASRAPGARSRDTQY

J gene: TRBJ2-6
V gene: TRBV10-1
CDR3 protein: ASSPGLGGAGANVLT

J gene: TRBJ2-1
V gene: TRBV28
CDR3 protein: ASSQPRPAGDHYNEQF

J gene: TRBJ1-4
V gene: TRBV18
CDR3 protein: ASSPNQFPGANEKLF

J gene: TRBJ2-6
V gene: TRBV28
CDR3 protein: ATVTPPGQGATGANVLT

J gene: TRBJ2-5
V gene: TRBV7-2
CDR3 protein: ASSPVGGQTQY

J gene: TRBJ2-1
V gene: TRBV20-1
CDR3 protein: SARGQGNDEQF

J gene: TRBJ1-4
V gene: TRBV28
CDR3 protein: ASSEVSTNEKLF

J gene: TRBJ2-1
V gene: TRBV5-1
CDR3 protein: ASSKGGLTNNEQF

J gene: TRBJ2-3
V gene: TRBV15
CDR3 protein: ATSRGVAADTQY

J gene: TRBJ2-1
V gene: TRBV7-6
CDR3 protein: ASSLGLAGNYNEQF

J gene: TRBJ2-1
V gene: TRBV7-9
CDR3 protein: ASSLDTGAVEQF

J gene: TRBJ1-2
V gene: TRBV28
CDR3 protein: ASSYHRGAYGYT

J gene: TRBJ2-1
V gene: TRBV27
CDR3 protein: ASSFQLDGEGQF

J gene: TRBJ2-1
V gene: TRBV5-1
CDR3 protein: ASSLEGRVDEQF

J gene: TRBJ1-6
V gene: TRBV12-3/TRBV12-4
CDR3 protein: ASSMRQGGSPLH

J gene: TRBJ1-1
V gene: TRBV18
CDR3 protein: ASSPQQGGDEAF

J gene: TRBJ2-1
V gene: TRBV20-1
CDR3 protein: SAPPPEPKAYNEQF

J gene: TRBJ2-1
V gene: TRBV20-1
CDR3 protein: STPDSNEQF

J gene: .
V gene: TRBV27
CDR3 protein: ASSFSGQPGTQY

J gene: TRBJ2-7
V gene: TRBV11-2
CDR3 protein: ASSLVWDTYEQY

J gene: TRBJ2-3
V gene: TRBV10-3
CDR3 protein: ASNWARGDTQY

J gene: TRBJ2-5
V gene: TRBV5-1
CDR3 protein: ASSSTGQEY

J gene: TRBJ2-7
V gene: TRBV2
CDR3 protein: ASRYLAGGAYEQY

J gene: TRBJ2-6
V gene: TRBV5-5
CDR3 protein: ASSLDTGANVLT

J gene: TRBJ2-1
V gene: TRBV4-1
CDR3 protein: ASSHPTSGGPPYNEQF

J gene: TRBJ1-1
V gene: TRBV20-1
CDR3 protein: SAREHLEAF

J gene: TRBJ2-3
V gene: TRBV9
CDR3 protein: ASSEMRFPGLAGIRSAQY